This TCR beta chain was sequenced for a study of cytomegalovirus exposure and HLA in healthy donors (dated by TCRdb to 2016 to 2017). With respect to the entire study: In an earlier analysis of roughly 500 of the donors, around 290 Gb of sequence data and 90 million to 120 million unique TCR beta sequences from roughly 180 million T cells were reported. The number of donors typed differed by locus, with roughly 620-640 for A, B, C, DRB1 and DQB1, approximately 500 for DQA1, nearly 610 for DPA1, and around 460 for DPB1. Alongside the repertoire data, information on donor age, sex, ethnicity and CMV serostatus was compiled. The study used immunosequencing to profile the T cell repertoires of 670 or so subjects and linked those repertoires to cytomegalovirus serostatus. High-throughput TCR immunosequencing, statistical association of individual TCRs with disease status, and machine learning were combined to predict cytomegalovirus infection status. Besides the first cohort of roughly 640 subjects, a separate validation cohort made up of over 100 different subjects was used. A later analysis re-analyzed previously published TCR beta repertoires from 650 to 800 donors and added high-resolution HLA genotyping to study TCR occurrence patterns. Genome-wide SNP genotypes for about 55% of the 666 donors were used in a later genetic analysis, which treated that subset as a discovery cohort. Every repertoire in the discovery cohort had been generated on one and the same sequencing platform. In an earlier analysis of several hundred of the donors, high-throughput TCR beta sequencing was used to judge whether each TCR beta V gene segment behaved as functional or pseudogenic. Of the 350 to 450 genotyped donors, roughly 85% fell in the genetic ancestry cluster associated with self-reported Caucasian donors. Among about 390 genotyped donors of the cohort, an average of 235,054 unique TCR beta nucleotide sequences were sequenced per donor, about a sixth of them non-productive. Because of strong linkage in the cohort, five DR-DQ haplotypes were treated as single units for association and clustering. Both class I and class II loci were covered by HLA typing, at four-digit resolution. The study aimed to test whether cataloging public T cell receptors could reveal signatures of past pathogen exposure. In the later analysis, no new phenotypic data were used to find candidate immune exposures; instead, reliance was placed on TCR beta sequences and their occurrence across donors. An early release that covered several hundred HLA-typed donors contained 250 to 350 gigabases of sequencing data and roughly 84 million unique TCR sequences.

The V and J ends are trimmed by 6 bases and 1 base, leaving 13 bases between them. From the germline V gene, CDR1 is SGHRS and CDR2 is YFSETQ. The CDR3 contains 14 residues, cysteine and phenylalanine counted. The only DNA kept is the CDR3, 42 bases in frame from the first base. The cohort consisted of 600 to 700 healthy bone marrow donors. At the time of sampling, all cohort members were nominally healthy, though unrecorded immune exposures were likely present. The donor was CMV seronegative and belonged to the group of 352 seronegative cohort members. Each donor provided a peripheral blood sample, and peripheral blood mononuclear cells were used for TCR beta sequencing. The Qiagen DNeasy Blood Extraction Kit was used to extract genomic DNA from the blood cell samples. To note about this clone: Its antigen specificity is not known. Per-base quality was not reported, and no clone a single base away is much larger than it.

The study at large found these results: According to the authors, the approach could potentially be generalized to other disease states and immunological phenotypes. For the cohort, immune exposure information was limited to CMV serostatus. A further reported finding was that TCR beta sequences accurately predicted the HLA-A and HLA-B alleles for most subjects in the first cohort. In a later analysis, most CMV-associated TCR beta chains were found to appear HLA-restricted, with HLA associations seemingly driven largely by CMV exposure. A cluster of highly shared sequence variants was judged likely to represent a technical artifact of the sequencing pipeline. In the study, around 150 TCR beta chains were listed as associated with cytomegalovirus. Some IMGT-functional V segments, including TRBV6-2 and TRBV6-3, could not be told apart with the 87-base-pair reads, so those segments were excluded. In a later analysis, HLA-associated TCR beta chains were found to be more clonally expanded and to have lower generation probabilities than equally common non-associated chains. Broadly in line with IMGT annotations, most TCR beta V segments showed up in productive rearrangements about 87% or about 30% of the time in an earlier analysis of approximately 600 of the donors. Several of the top co-occurrence clusters appeared to be linked to parvovirus B19, influenza, CMV and Epstein-Barr virus, according to a later analysis. V-gene and J-gene trimming of TCR beta chains was associated with a missense DCLRE1C variant in a later genetic analysis, and the association was replicated in an independent cohort. Assigning TCR associations to individual alleles was difficult when HLA alleles, especially DR and DQ, strongly co-occurred. This cohort had only TCR beta chains sequenced, and the lack of alpha or paired-chain data limited which features could be detected. Three of the identified cytomegalovirus-associated TCR beta chains were confirmed in vitro to be specific for cytomegalovirus antigens. In a later analysis, 15,000 to 20,000 TCR beta sequences were associated with specific HLA alleles at a false discovery rate of 0.05. Because HLA typing was unavailable for some donors at each locus, only the typed subset was used in association tests. Because counts were too low, roughly 16 rarely observed V segments, including chromosome 9 orphons, were left out of the earlier analysis of 587 of the donors. Linkage disequilibrium might explain the correlated functional status among segregating V segments, but an unknown experimental factor could not be ruled out. Cytomegalovirus status was reported to be diagnosed by the classifier with high specificity and sensitivity in both the original and validation cohorts. Sequencing depth was assumed to be roughly uniform across donors in the presence/absence analyses, though that assumption may not hold. Across donors, most TCR sequences were observed very rarely, whereas some public TCRs were present in many individuals. A later genetic analysis reported fewer N-insertions in productive TCRs among donors in an Asian-associated ancestry cluster than the roughly 640-donor mean. In a later analysis, TCR association rates were found to vary across HLA loci, with the most associated TCRs seen for DRB1 alleles and the fewest for HLA-C alleles.

The method behind the library was the immunoSEQ multiplex PCR assay. A mixture of 60 forward primers for TCR Vbeta segments and 13 reverse primers for TCR Jbeta segments was used in the multiplex PCR. The CDR3 region of rearranged TCR beta genes was amplified from genomic DNA by a multiplex PCR assay. Amplified TCR beta libraries were sequenced as 87-base-pair reads on the Illumina HiSeq System. The authors' analysis ran thus. In a later analysis, roughly 80 million unique TCR beta chains were counted across the roughly 670 repertoires, and approximately 11 million of these chains were shared by at least two donors. Raw reads were error-corrected and collapsed into unique sequences with a nearest-neighbor algorithm that merged closely related sequences to remove PCR and sequencing errors. To assign V, D and J gene segments, CDR3 sequences were aligned to IMGT reference sequences. For a sequence to be retained, a match of at least six nucleotides was required to both a V gene segment and a J gene segment. A rearrangement counted as productive if the CDR3 had no stop codons and remained in frame with V and J, and every other rearrangement counted as non-productive. Following IMGT convention, CDR3 was defined as the stretch from the second conserved V-encoded cysteine to the conserved J-encoded phenylalanine. The earlier analysis of 587 of the donors excluded any sequence lacking an unambiguous match to a single V gene segment. An earlier analysis of several hundred of the donors called V segments functional above 56.7% productive rearrangements and segregating when the between-donor standard deviation exceeded 5%. A statistical classification framework was built to diagnose cytomegalovirus status from the catalog of TCR beta chain sequences. A later analysis assigned V and J genes by comparing TCR nucleotide sequences with IMGT/GENE-DB human TR gene sequences. The TCRdist pipeline was used in a later analysis to assign CDR3 sequences and most-parsimonious VDJ recombination scenarios. In a later analysis, each TCR beta chain was defined by its CDR3 amino acid sequence together with its V-gene family, and reads lacking a unique V-gene family were excluded. A later analysis removed several hundred highly shared, low-generation-probability nucleotide sequences to deal with suspected cross-contamination and a sequencing artifact. A later analysis calculated a clonal expansion index for each public chain from normalized within-repertoire ranks of inferred template counts. Generation probabilities in a later analysis came from a VDJ recombination model fitted to out-of-frame rearrangements, and those results were checked against IGoR. Hypergeometric tests were used in a later analysis to score TCR-TCR, TCR-HLA and TCR-CMV co-occurrence, with a repertoire-size bias correction applied to the TCR pairs. To estimate false discovery rates, a later analysis permuted the HLA or CMV assignments 20 times. A later analysis grouped co-occurring TCRs with DBSCAN, adding TCRdist sequence similarity when clustering within HLA-allele-positive subsets. Repertoires with fewer than 30,000 or more than 120,000 public chains, plus five repertoires with anomalous nucleotide sharing, were excluded from co-occurrence clustering. TCRdb stores this immuneACCESS table with in-frame sequences only. Part of the clones is absent; in the studies checked, under half of the shortfall reflects unresolved V genes, and no reason is known for the rest. V, J and clone size are taken as reported in that table, and D and trimming were inferred from the DNA itself. Present in this sample are some 180,000 clones, around 81% of which were seen just once. The ten largest clones capture 1.9% of the sample.

The clonotype comes from a man aged 25-45 years in good health and CMV-seronegative. The sequencing sample was made of PBMCs. The rearrangement combines TRBV5-1 with TRBJ1-1; TRBD1 is a possible D gene, resting on 5 matching bases. The sequenced DNA is TGCGCCAGCAAAGCAGGGCAGGCGAACACTGAAGCTTTCTTT. It translates as CASKAGQANTEAFF. The reference TRBV5-1 and TRBJ1-1 proteins fill in what lies around the CDR3, so the full variable domain reads KAGVTQTPRYLIKTRGQQVTLSCSPISGHRSVSWYQQTPGQGLQFLFEYFSETQRNKGNFPGRFSGRQFSNSRSEMNVSTLELGDSALYLCASKAGQANTEAFFGQGTRLTVV.